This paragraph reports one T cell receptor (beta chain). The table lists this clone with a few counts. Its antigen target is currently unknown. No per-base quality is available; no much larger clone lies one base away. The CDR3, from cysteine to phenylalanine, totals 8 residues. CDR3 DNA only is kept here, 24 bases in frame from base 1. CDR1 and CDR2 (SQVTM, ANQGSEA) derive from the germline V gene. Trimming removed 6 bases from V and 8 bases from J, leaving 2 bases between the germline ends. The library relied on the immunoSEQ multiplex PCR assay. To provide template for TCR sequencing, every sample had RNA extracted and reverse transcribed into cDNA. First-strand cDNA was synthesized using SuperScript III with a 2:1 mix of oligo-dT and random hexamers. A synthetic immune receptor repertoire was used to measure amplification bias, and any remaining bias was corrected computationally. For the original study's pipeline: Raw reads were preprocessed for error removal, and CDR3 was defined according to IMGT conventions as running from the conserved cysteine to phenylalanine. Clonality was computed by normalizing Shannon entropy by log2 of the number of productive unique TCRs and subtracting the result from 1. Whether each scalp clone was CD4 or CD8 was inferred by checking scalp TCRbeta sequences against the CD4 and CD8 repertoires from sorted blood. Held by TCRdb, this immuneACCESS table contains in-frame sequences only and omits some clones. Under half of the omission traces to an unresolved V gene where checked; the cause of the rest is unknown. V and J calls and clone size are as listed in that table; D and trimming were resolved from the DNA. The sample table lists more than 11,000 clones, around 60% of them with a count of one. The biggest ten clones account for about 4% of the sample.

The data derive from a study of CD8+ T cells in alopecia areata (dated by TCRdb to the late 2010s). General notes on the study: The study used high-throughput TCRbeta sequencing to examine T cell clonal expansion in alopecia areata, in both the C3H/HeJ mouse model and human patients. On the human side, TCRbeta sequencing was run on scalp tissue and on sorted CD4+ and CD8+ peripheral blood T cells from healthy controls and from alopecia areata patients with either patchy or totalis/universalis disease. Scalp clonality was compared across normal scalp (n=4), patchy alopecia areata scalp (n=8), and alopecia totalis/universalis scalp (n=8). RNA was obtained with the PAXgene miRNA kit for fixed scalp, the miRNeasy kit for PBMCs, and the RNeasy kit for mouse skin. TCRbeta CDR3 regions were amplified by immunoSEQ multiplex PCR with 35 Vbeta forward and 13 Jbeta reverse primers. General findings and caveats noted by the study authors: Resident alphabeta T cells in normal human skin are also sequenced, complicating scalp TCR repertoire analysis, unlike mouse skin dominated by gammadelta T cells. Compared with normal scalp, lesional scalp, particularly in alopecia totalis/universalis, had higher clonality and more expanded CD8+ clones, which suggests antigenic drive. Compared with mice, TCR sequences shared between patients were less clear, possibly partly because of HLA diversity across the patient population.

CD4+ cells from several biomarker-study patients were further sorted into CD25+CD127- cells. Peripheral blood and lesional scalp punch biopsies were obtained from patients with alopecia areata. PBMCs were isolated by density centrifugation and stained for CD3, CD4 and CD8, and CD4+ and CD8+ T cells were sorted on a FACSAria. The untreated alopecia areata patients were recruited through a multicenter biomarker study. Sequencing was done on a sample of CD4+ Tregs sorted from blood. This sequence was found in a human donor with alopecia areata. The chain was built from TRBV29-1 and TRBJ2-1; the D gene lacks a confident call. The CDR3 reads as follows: CSVDEQFF. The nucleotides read TGCAGCGTCGATGAGCAGTTCTTC.